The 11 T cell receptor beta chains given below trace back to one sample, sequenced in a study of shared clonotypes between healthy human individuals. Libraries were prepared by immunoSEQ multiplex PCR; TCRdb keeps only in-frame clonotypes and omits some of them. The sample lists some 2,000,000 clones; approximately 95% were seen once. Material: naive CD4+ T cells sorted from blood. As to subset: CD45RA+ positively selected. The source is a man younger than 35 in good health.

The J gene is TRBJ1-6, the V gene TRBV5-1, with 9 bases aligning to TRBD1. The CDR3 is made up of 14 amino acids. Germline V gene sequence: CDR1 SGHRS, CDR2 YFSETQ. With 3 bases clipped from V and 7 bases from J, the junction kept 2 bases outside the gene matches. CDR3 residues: CASSSQGANSPLHF. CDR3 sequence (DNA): TGCGCCAGCAGCTCACAGGGGGCCAATTCACCCCTCCACTTT.

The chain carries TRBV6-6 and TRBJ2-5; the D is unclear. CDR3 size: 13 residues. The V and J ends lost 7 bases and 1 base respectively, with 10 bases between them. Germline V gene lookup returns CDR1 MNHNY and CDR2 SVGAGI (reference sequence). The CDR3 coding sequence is TGTGCCAGCACCTCAGGCTCCCAAGAGACCCAGTACTTC. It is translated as CASTSGSQETQYF.

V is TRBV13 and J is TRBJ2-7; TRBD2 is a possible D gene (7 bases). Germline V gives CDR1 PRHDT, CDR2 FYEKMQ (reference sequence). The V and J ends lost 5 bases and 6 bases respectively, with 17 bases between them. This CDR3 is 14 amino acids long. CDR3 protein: CASSQRGGTGEQYF. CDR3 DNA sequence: TGTGCCAGCAGCCAGAGGGGGGGCACGGGCGAGCAGTACTTC.

The CDR3 sequence is CASSAQPEGEQYF. In DNA form, the CDR3 reads TGCGCCAGCAGTGCCCAACCTGAGGGCGAGCAGTACTTC. The rearrangement links TRBV10-1 to TRBJ2-7, with D possibly matching TRBD2 (5 bases). This CDR3 comprises 13 residues. Germline V gene lookup returns CDR1 WNHNN and CDR2 SYGVQD (reference sequence). Trimming pared 4 bases from V and 6 bases from J, leaving 13 bases between.

Here the CDR3 DNA reads TGTGCCAGCAGTTCCGCGGGAGGGGAAACCTACGAGCAGTACTTC. It is translated as CASSSAGGETYEQYF. The V call is TRBV27, the J call TRBJ2-7, with TRBD2 matching over 9 bases. This CDR3 has 15 residues. CDR1 and CDR2 from the germline V gene are MNHEY and SMNVEV (reference sequence). J gave up 2 bases and V 4 bases, and 6 bases lay outside the gene matches.

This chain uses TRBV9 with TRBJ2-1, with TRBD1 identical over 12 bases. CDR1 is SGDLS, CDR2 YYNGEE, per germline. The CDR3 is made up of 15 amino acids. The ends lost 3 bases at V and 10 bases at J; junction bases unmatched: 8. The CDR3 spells CASSATGQGAEEQFF. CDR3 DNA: TGTGCCAGCAGCGCGACGGGACAGGGGGCTGAAGAGCAGTTCTTC.

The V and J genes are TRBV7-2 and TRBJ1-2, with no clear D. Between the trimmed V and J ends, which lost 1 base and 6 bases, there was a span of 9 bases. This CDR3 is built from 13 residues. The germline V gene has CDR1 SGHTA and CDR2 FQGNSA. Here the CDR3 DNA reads TGTGCCAGCAGCTTAGGGGCAGGAGATGGCTACACCTTC. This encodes CASSLGAGDGYTF.

The CDR3 region is CASSWGDRSSYEQYF. As DNA, the CDR3 is TGTGCCAGCAGCTGGGGGGACAGGAGCTCCTACGAGCAGTACTTC. The chain carries TRBV5-6 and TRBJ2-7; TRBD1 matches 8 bases. The CDR3 is 15 amino acids. V lost 3 bases and J lost 0; bases outside the gene matches: 5. Per germline, CDR1 SGHDT and CDR2 YYEEEE. The whole variable domain, filled in from reference TRBV5-6 and TRBJ2-7, reads DAGVTQSPTHLIKTRGQQVTLRCSPKSGHDTVSWYQQALGQGPQFIFQYYEEEERQRGNFPDRFSGHQFPNYSSELNVNALLLGDSALYLCASSWGDRSSYEQYFGPGTRLTVT.

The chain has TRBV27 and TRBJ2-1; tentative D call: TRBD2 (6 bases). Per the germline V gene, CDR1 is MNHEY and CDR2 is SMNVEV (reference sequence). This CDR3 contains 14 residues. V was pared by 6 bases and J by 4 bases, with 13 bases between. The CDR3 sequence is CASSHPGAYNEQFF. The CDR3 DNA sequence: TGTGCCAGCAGCCACCCGGGAGCATACAATGAGCAGTTCTTC.

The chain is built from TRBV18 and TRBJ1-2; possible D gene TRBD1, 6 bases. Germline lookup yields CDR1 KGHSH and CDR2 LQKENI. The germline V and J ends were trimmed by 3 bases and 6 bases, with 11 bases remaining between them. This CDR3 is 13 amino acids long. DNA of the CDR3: TGTGCCAGCTCACCGGTACAGGGTAATGGCTACACCTTC. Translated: CASSPVQGNGYTF.

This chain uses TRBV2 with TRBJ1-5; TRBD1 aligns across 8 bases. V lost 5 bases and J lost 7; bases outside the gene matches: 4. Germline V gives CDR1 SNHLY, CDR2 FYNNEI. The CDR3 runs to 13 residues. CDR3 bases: TGTGCCAGCAGTCAGGACAGGGCCCAGCCCCAGCATTTT. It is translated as CASSQDRAQPQHF.